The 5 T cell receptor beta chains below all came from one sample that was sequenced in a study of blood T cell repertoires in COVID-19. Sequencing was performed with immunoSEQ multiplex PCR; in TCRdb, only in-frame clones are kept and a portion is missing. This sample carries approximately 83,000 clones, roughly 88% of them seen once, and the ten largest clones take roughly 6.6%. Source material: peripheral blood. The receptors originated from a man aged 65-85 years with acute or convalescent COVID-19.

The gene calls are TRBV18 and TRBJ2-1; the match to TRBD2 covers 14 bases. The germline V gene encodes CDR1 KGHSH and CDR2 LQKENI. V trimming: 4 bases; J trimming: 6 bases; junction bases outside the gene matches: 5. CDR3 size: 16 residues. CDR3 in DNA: TGTGCCAGCTCACTGGGGACTAGCGGGAGTACCAATGAGCAGTTCTTC. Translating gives CASSLGTSGSTNEQFF. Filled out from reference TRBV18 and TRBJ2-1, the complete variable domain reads NAGVMQNPRHLVRRRGQEARLRCSPMKGHSHVYWYRQLPEEGLKFMVYLQKENIIDESGMPKERFSAEFPKEGPSILRIQQVVRGDSAAYFCASSLGTSGSTNEQFFGPGTRLTVL.

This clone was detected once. DNA for the CDR3: TGCGCCAGCAGCTCCTTGAGGGGCACAGATACGCAGTATTTT. This encodes CASSSLRGTDTQYF. The V call is TRBV5-1, the J call TRBJ2-3, with a weak D call TRBD2 (5 bases). CDR1 SGHRS and CDR2 YFSETQ come from the germline V gene. The CDR3 is made up of 14 amino acids. Trimming stripped 3 bases from V and 1 base from J, with 9 bases between.

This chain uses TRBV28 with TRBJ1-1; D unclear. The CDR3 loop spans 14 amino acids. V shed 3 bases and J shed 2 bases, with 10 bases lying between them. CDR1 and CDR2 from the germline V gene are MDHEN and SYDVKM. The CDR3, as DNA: TGTGCCAGCAGTTTGGTGGCTTTCAACACTGAAGCTTTCTTT. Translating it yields CASSLVAFNTEAFF.

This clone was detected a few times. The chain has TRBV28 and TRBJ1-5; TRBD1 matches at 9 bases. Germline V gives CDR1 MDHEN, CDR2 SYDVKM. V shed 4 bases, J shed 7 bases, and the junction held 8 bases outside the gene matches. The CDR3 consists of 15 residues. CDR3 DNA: TGTGCCAGCAGTTCCGGGACAGGGCTTGAACAGCCCCAGCATTTT. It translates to CASSSGTGLEQPQHF.

For the CDR3, the DNA is TGTGCCAGCACGAGCTGGGGCGTTTCTAATTCACCCCTCCACTTT. It encodes CASTSWGVSNSPLHF. The gene calls are TRBV2 and TRBJ1-6, with D maybe TRBD1 (5 bases). This CDR3 comprises 15 residues. V was trimmed by 7 bases and J by 6 bases, leaving 16 bases between them. In germline, CDR1 is SNHLY, CDR2 FYNNEI.